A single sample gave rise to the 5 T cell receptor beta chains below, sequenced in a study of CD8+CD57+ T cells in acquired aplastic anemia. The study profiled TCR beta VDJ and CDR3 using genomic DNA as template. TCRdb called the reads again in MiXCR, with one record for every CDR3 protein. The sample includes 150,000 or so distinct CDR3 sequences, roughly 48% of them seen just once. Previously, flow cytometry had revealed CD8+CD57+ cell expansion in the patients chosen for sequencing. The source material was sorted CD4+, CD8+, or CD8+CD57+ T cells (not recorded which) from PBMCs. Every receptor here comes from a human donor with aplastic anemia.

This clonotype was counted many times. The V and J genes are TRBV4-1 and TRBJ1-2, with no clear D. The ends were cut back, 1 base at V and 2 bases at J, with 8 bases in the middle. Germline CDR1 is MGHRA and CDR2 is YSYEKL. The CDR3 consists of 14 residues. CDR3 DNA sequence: TGCGCCAGCAGCCAAGGAACCGAGAACTATGGCTACACCTTC. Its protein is CASSQGTENYGYTF.

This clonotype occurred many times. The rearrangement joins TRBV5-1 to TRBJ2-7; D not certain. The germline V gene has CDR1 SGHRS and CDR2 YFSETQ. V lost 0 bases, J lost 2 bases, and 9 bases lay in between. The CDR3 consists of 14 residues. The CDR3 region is CASSLAAGTYEQYF. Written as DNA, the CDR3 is TGCGCCAGCAGCTTGGCAGCAGGCACCTACGAGCAGTACTTC.

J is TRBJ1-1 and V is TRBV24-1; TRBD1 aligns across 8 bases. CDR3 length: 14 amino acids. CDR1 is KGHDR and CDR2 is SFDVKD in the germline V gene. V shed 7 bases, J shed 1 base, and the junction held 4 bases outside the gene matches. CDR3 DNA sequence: TGTGCCACCAGAGGACAGGGCCCGAACACTGAAGCTTTCTTT. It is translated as CATRGQGPNTEAFF.

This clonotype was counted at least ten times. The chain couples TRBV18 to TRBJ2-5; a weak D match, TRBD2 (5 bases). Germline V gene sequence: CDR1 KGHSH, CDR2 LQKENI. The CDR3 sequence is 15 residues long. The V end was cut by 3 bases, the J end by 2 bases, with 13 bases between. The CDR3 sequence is CASSPGNGEQETQYF. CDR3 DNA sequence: TGTGCCAGCTCACCCGGTAACGGGGAACAAGAGACCCAGTACTTC.

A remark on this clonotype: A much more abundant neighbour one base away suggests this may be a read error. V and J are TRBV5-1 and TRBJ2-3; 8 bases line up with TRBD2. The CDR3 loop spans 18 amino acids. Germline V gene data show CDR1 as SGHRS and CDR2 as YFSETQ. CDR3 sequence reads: CVSSLGVLAGRTADTQYF. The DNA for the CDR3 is TGCGTCAGCAGCTTGGGGGTGCTAGCGGGCCGGACTGCAGATACGCAGTATTTT.